Below, 31 T cell receptor beta chains from the same sample are listed, as sequenced in a study of T cells in localized non-small cell lung cancer. The assay was immunoSEQ multiplex PCR, and TCRdb's table has in-frame clones only and misses some. The repertoire holds tens of thousands of clones, with about nine tenths as singletons. This sample comprised peripheral blood mononuclear cells, obtained before any cancer treatment. The receptors derive from a man aged 35-75 years with stage III lung adenocarcinoma.

This chain joins TRBV7-9 and TRBJ1-1; the D is unclear. This CDR3 is 14 amino acids long. V was cut by 6 bases and J by 5 bases, with 16 bases left in between. The germline V gene has CDR1 SEHNR and CDR2 FQNEAQ (reference sequence). As DNA, the CDR3 is TGTGCCAGCAGGGTAGGTGGATTGGGGACTGAAGCTTTCTTT. This codes for CASRVGGLGTEAFF.

The V and J genes are TRBV6-1 and TRBJ1-6; no reliable D call. Germline-derived CDR1 and CDR2 are MNHNS and SASEGT. With 2 bases removed from V and 9 bases from J, the gap between germline ends came to 11 bases. The CDR3 has 14 residues. The CDR3 spells CASSEYRTSSPLHF. The CDR3 DNA reads TGTGCCAGCAGTGAATATAGGACTAGTTCACCCCTCCACTTT.

V and J are TRBV5-4 and TRBJ2-3; TRBD2 matches at 10 bases. The germline V gene has CDR1 SGHNT and CDR2 YYREEE (reference sequence). V trimming: 2 bases; J trimming: 3 bases; junction bases outside the gene matches: 3. This CDR3 comprises 15 residues. CDR3 sequence: CASSLLAGRTDTQYF. The CDR3 DNA reads TGTGCCAGCAGCTTACTAGCGGGGAGAACAGATACGCAGTATTTT.

The chain recombines TRBV7-3 with TRBJ1-2; 9 positions agree with TRBD1. This CDR3 has 18 residues. Germline V gene data show CDR1 as SGHTA and CDR2 as FQGTGA. J lost 7 bases, V lost 5 bases, and 20 bases had no gene match. CDR3 DNA sequence: TGTGCCAGCAGCCGCCATCCGGGACAGGGCCCCTACTCCGGTGGCTACACCTTC. Its protein product is CASSRHPGQGPYSGGYTF.

The CDR3 DNA follows: TGCAGCGTTCGGGGTAGCCTGGCGGAGACCCAGTACTTC. It encodes CSVRGSLAETQYF. J is TRBJ2-5 and V is TRBV29-1; the D gene is possibly TRBD2 (5 bases). In germline, CDR1 is SQVTM, CDR2 ANQGSEA. V lost 5 bases and J 5 bases, leaving 15 bases between the germline ends. The CDR3 extends over 13 amino acids.

This clone was seen only once. The V call is TRBV10-3, the J call TRBJ1-1; no firm D call. V lost 3 bases and J 4 bases, leaving 15 bases between the germline ends. Germline CDR1 ENHRY, CDR2 SYGVKD. The CDR3 has 15 amino acids. The CDR3, as DNA: TGTGCCATCAGTGACCCGGGCCAAAAGTCCACTGAAGCTTTCTTT. This encodes CAISDPGQKSTEAFF.

V is TRBV28 and J is TRBJ1-2, with D possibly being TRBD1 (5 bases). V gave up 3 bases and J gave up 4 bases, with 9 bases separating them. CDR1 is MDHEN, CDR2 SYDVKM, per germline. CDR3 size: 13 residues. The CDR3 DNA is TGTGCCAGCAGTTTTGCAGGGCGCTATGGCTACACCTTC. The encoded protein is CASSFAGRYGYTF.

In DNA, the CDR3 is TGCAGCGTTGTAGGAGCGGGGGGTATCCAAGAGACCCAGTACTTC. Residues: CSVVGAGGIQETQYF. The chain carries TRBV29-1 and TRBJ2-5, with TRBD2 identical over 9 bases. V trimming: 4 bases; J trimming: 1 base; junction bases outside the gene matches: 7. Germline CDR1 is SQVTM and CDR2 is ANQGSEA. The CDR3 runs 15 residues.

This clone was detected a few times. The sample has other DNA sequences that encode this CDR3 too. The chain has TRBV11-2 and TRBJ1-1; TRBD1 matches 8 bases. Germline trimming cut 1 base from V and 2 bases from J; bases unmatched to any gene: 6. Germline V gene lookup returns CDR1 SGHAT and CDR2 FQNNGV. CDR3 length equals 16 residues. This CDR3 reads CASSLVMGQVNTEAFF. The CDR3 DNA follows: TGTGCCAGCAGCTTAGTGATGGGACAGGTAAACACTGAAGCTTTCTTT.

This clone was seen a few times. This chain joins TRBV4-3 and TRBJ2-1, with 8 bases matching TRBD2. Trimming at V came to 0 bases and at J to 4 bases, leaving 17 bases not matched to a gene. Germline CDR1 reads LGHNA; CDR2 reads YSLEER. The CDR3 consists of 20 residues. CDR3 DNA sequence: TGCGCCAGCAGCCAAGATCTTAGCGGGGTGTCATACGGGGGGTACAATGAGCAGTTCTTC. The encoded protein is CASSQDLSGVSYGGYNEQFF.

V gene TRBV7-9 combines with J gene TRBJ2-6; a weak D match, TRBD1 (6 bases). CDR3 size: 18 residues. V dropped 5 bases and J dropped 0 bases, with 17 bases sitting between them. Germline-derived CDR1 and CDR2 are SEHNR and FQNEAQ (reference sequence). The CDR3 DNA reads as TGTGCCAGCAGCGCAGGGATACAGGGTAGCTCTGGGGCCAACGTCCTGACTTTC. Translated, it gives CASSAGIQGSSGANVLTF.

The chain has TRBV6-7 and TRBJ2-5; 12 positions agree with TRBD2. Being an ORF, TRBV6-7 has a function that is uncertain. The CDR3 is made up of 17 amino acids. The junction had 16 bases not matched to a gene; V was cut back by 6 bases and J by 8 bases. Here the CDR3 DNA reads TGTGCCAGCAGCCGGACTAGCGGGGATAGCCTCGCGGGAACCCAGTACTTC. Its translation is CASSRTSGDSLAGTQYF.

The chain is built from TRBV6-6 and TRBJ1-4, with 8 bases fitting TRBD1. There are 14 residues in the CDR3. Losses at the gene ends were 5 bases for V and 4 bases for J; bases not matched to a gene: 3. The germline CDR1 and CDR2 sequences are MNHNY and SVGAGI (reference sequence). CDR3 sequence: CASSPDRVNEKLFF. CDR3 coding DNA: TGTGCCAGCAGTCCGGACAGGGTTAATGAAAAACTGTTTTTT.

The chain couples TRBV28 to TRBJ1-5; D is possibly TRBD1 (6 bases). Per germline, CDR1 MDHEN and CDR2 SYDVKM. V was clipped by 8 bases and J by 0 bases, with 14 bases between them. The CDR3 has 15 residues. The DNA for the CDR3 is TGTGCCAGCCTCGCGGGGGCGTATAGCAATCAGCCCCAGCATTTT. It is translated as CASLAGAYSNQPQHF.

This clone was seen a single time. J is TRBJ2-7 and V is TRBV18, with a tentative D call TRBD1 (6 bases). The CDR3 is made up of 14 amino acids. Germline CDR1 KGHSH, CDR2 LQKENI. Trimming pared 4 bases from V and 6 bases from J, leaving 16 bases between. In DNA form, the CDR3 reads TGTGCCAGCTCACGCTCTCGGACAGATGGCGAGCAGTACTTC. It encodes CASSRSRTDGEQYF.

This clone turned up a few times. The chain has TRBV10-1 and TRBJ2-1; D is ambiguous. The CDR3 covers 14 residues. With 8 bases removed from V and 0 bases from J, the gap between germline ends came to 11 bases. CDR1 is WNHNN and CDR2 is SYGVQD in the germline V gene (reference sequence). The CDR3 region is CASLDHFSYNEQFF. For the CDR3, the DNA is TGCGCCAGCCTGGACCACTTCTCCTACAATGAGCAGTTCTTC.

The chain couples TRBV4-3 to TRBJ2-2; 8 nucleotides match TRBD2. Germline V gene sequence: CDR1 LGHNA, CDR2 YSLEER. The V and J ends lost 1 base and 4 bases, in that order; junction bases with no gene match: 2. The CDR3 is 15 residues long. CDR3 sequence reads: CASSQAGGRTGELFF. The CDR3 DNA reads TGCGCCAGCAGCCAAGCGGGGGGGCGCACCGGGGAGCTGTTTTTT.

This sequence joins TRBV27 and TRBJ2-7; TRBD1 matches at 7 bases. Per germline, CDR1 MNHEY and CDR2 SMNVEV (reference sequence). The CDR3 is made up of 15 amino acids. Germline trimming cut 5 bases from V and 3 bases from J; bases unmatched to any gene: 10. In nucleotides, the CDR3 is TGTGCCAGCAGTATTGGATTGACAGGGTACTACGAGCAGTACTTC. It specifies CASSIGLTGYYEQYF.

On this clone itself: At one boundary the junction diverges from the germline segment, which might be a read error. The chain links TRBV7-7 to TRBJ2-7; D unclear. The CDR3 is made up of 16 amino acids. The germline CDR1 and CDR2 sequences are SSHAT and FNYEAQ (reference sequence). CDR3 region: CASSPLAAPSSYEQYF. Here the CDR3 DNA reads TGTGCTAGCAGCCCTCTGGCGGCTCCGAGCTCCTACGAGCAGTACTTC.

This clone showed up just a few times. The genes are TRBV5-6 and TRBJ1-1, with a possible D match to TRBD1 (6 bases). Trimming shortened V by 3 bases and J by 1 base, and 16 bases separated the two germline ends. Germline values: CDR1 SGHDT, CDR2 YYEEEE. This CDR3 is built from 16 residues. The CDR3 sequence is CASSSYWDIRNTEAFF. CDR3 DNA: TGTGCCAGCAGCTCCTACTGGGACATTAGGAACACTGAAGCTTTCTTT.

The rearrangement links TRBV18 to TRBJ2-4, with no clear D. Germline CDR1 KGHSH, CDR2 LQKENI. CDR3 length equals 16 residues. Trimming removed 6 bases at V and 6 bases at J, with 21 bases between. The CDR3, as DNA: TGTGCCAGCTCCAACGAAATATCCCTGGTCACAAACATTCAGTACTTC. Amino acid sequence: CASSNEISLVTNIQYF. The full variable domain, rest sourced from reference TRBV18 and TRBJ2-4, is NAGVMQNPRHLVRRRGQEARLRCSPMKGHSHVYWYRQLPEEGLKFMVYLQKENIIDESGMPKERFSAEFPKEGPSILRIQQVVRGDSAAYFCASSNEISLVTNIQYFGAGTRLSVL.

This rearrangement joins TRBV7-2 to TRBJ2-1; D might be TRBD2 (6 bases). The V end lost 5 bases, the J end lost 15 bases, and 20 bases lay between the germline ends. CDR1 is SGHTA, CDR2 FQGNSA, per germline. The CDR3 runs 13 residues. The CDR3 bases are TGTGCCAGCAGCCCTGAGCTAGCGATGAGCTTGTTCTTC. It encodes CASSPELAMSLFF.

In this sample, this clone turned up a few times. The chain joins TRBV10-2 to TRBJ2-7; TRBD2 matches at 7 bases. The germline V gene encodes CDR1 WSHSY and CDR2 SAAADI. Trimming took 6 bases from V and 1 from J; bases not matched to a gene: 9. The CDR3 contains 15 residues. Here the CDR3 reads CASSLRGVGSYEQYF. The CDR3 coding sequence is TGCGCCAGCAGCCTACGGGGGGTTGGATCCTACGAGCAGTACTTC.

The chain combines TRBV6-5 with TRBJ1-2; 9 nucleotides agree with TRBD1. V lost 0 bases and J lost 5; bases outside the gene matches: 4. Germline V gene lookup returns CDR1 MNHEY and CDR2 SVGAGI. The CDR3 is 15 amino acids. The CDR3 region is CASSYSGQGTYGYTF. DNA of the CDR3: TGTGCCAGCAGTTACTCTGGACAGGGGACTTATGGCTACACCTTC.

The chain recombines TRBV2 with TRBJ1-5; D unclear. The CDR3 length is 14 residues. The germline V gene encodes CDR1 SNHLY and CDR2 FYNNEI. The V end was cut by 2 bases, the J end by 3 bases, with 8 bases between. CDR3 DNA sequence: TGTGCCAGCAGTGAAAGGGTCCCCAATCAGCCCCAGCATTTT. Protein product: CASSERVPNQPQHF.

This chain connects TRBV7-8 to TRBJ1-6; D may be TRBD1 (6 bases). The ends were cut back, 9 bases at V and 9 bases at J, with 18 bases in the middle. Per the germline V gene, CDR1 is SGHVS and CDR2 is FQNEAQ. This CDR3 comprises 14 residues. The CDR3 loop is CASSTKTGTSPLHF. In nucleotides, the CDR3 is TGTGCCAGTAGCACCAAGACAGGAACTTCACCCCTCCACTTT.

This chain links TRBV7-2 with TRBJ1-4; D perhaps matches TRBD1 (6 bases). V lost 2 bases to trimming and J lost 0 bases, with 13 bases between them. The length of the CDR3 is 17 residues. Germline V gene lookup returns CDR1 SGHTA and CDR2 FQGNSA. CDR3 bases: TGTGCCAGCAGCTTACGGGGGCCGTCCGCAACTAATGAAAAACTGTTTTTT. Translated: CASSLRGPSATNEKLFF.

The chain links TRBV6-5 to TRBJ1-5, with 9 bases aligning to TRBD1. The V gene end was trimmed by 6 bases and the J gene end by 5 bases; junction bases not matched to a gene: 8. The CDR3 is made up of 15 amino acids. Germline loops: CDR1 MNHEY, CDR2 SVGAGI. The CDR3 DNA reads TGTGCCAGCAGGGGGTTGGGACAGGGCCATCAGCCCCAGCATTTT. Protein: CASRGLGQGHQPQHF.

The chain employs TRBV7-8 and TRBJ2-3; TRBD2 might be the D (5 bases). Germline V lookup: CDR1 SGHVS, CDR2 FQNEAQ. V was clipped by 4 bases and J by 2 bases, with 19 bases between them. The length of the CDR3 is 17 residues. CDR3 protein: CASSSLSRGRITDTQYF. The DNA for the CDR3 is TGTGCCAGCAGCTCCCTTTCGCGAGGGCGGATCACAGATACGCAGTATTTT. Full variable domain (outside the CDR3, taken from reference TRBV7-8 and TRBJ2-3): GAGVSQSPRYKVAKRGQDVALRCDPISGHVSLFWYQQALGQGPEFLTYFQNEAQLDKSGLPSDRFFAERPEGSVSTLKIQRTQQEDSAVYLCASSSLSRGRITDTQYFGPGTRLTVL.

This clone is medium-sized within its sample. CDR3 loop: CASSQFLSGTGGFEQYF. CDR3 nucleotides: TGTGCCAGCAGCCAATTTCTTTCAGGGACAGGAGGGTTCGAGCAGTACTTC. The V gene is TRBV4-2, the J gene TRBJ2-7; 8 bases line up with TRBD1. CDR3 size: 17 residues. V lost 2 bases, J lost 6 bases, and 15 bases stayed unmatched. Germline V gives CDR1 LGHNA, CDR2 YNFKEQ.

The CDR3 DNA follows: TGCAGCGTCCCCGAACCGGGACTAGCAGTGCAGTATTTT. It encodes CSVPEPGLAVQYF. V is TRBV29-1 and J is TRBJ2-3, with TRBD2 matching over 9 bases. V was clipped by 6 bases and J by 11 bases; unmatched bases: 12. Looked up from germline, CDR1 is SQVTM and CDR2 is ANQGSEA. This CDR3 comprises 13 residues.